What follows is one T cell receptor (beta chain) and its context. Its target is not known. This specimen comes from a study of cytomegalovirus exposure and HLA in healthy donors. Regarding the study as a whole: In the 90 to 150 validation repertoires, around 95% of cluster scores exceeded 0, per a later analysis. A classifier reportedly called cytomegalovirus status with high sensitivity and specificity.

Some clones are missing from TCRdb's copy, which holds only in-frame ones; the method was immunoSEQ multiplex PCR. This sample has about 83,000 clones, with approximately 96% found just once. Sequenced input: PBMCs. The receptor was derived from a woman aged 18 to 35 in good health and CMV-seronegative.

For the CDR3, the DNA is TGTGCCAGCAGCTTAGTACAGCAATCCGAAAAACTGTTTTTT. Translation: CASSLVQQSEKLFF. The V gene is TRBV7-2, the J gene TRBJ1-4; no reliable D call. Germline values: CDR1 SGHTA, CDR2 FQGNSA. Between the trimmed V and J ends, which lost 1 base and 8 bases, there was a span of 11 bases. The CDR3 extends over 14 amino acids.